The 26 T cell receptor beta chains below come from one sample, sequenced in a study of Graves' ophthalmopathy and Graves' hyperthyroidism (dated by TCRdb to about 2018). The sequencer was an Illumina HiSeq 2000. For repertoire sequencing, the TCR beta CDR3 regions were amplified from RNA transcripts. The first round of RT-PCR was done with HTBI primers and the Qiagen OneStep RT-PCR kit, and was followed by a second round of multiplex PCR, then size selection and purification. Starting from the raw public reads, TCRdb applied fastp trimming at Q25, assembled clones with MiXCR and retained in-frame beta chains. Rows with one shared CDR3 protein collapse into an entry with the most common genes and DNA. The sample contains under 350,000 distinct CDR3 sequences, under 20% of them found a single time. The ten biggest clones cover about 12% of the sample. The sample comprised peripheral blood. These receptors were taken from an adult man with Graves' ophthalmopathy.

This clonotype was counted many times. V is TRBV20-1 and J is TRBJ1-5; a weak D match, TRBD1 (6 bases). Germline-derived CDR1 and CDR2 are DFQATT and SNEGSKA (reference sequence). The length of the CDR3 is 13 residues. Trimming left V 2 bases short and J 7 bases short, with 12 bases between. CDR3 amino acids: CSARLTGQQPQHF. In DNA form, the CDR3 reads TGCAGTGCTAGACTGACAGGTCAACAGCCCCAGCATTTT.

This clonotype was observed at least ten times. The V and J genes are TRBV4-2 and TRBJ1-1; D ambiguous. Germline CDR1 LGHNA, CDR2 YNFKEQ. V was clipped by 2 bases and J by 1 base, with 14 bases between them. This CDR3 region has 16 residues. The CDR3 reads CASSQRHGRTNTEAFF. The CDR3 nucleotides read TGTGCCAGCAGCCAACGCCATGGACGGACGAACACTGAAGCTTTCTTT.

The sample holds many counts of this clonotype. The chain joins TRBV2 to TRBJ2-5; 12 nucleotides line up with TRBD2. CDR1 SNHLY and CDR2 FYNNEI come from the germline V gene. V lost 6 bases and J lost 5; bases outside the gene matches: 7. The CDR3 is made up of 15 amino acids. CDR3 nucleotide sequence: TGTGCCAGCAGGACCCGACTAGCGGGAGAGGAGACCCAGTACTTC. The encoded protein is CASRTRLAGEETQYF.

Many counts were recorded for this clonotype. CDR3 coding DNA: TGCGCCAGCAGACCAACAGGATCTCCTGAAGCTTTCTTT. It encodes CASRPTGSPEAFF. The V and J genes are TRBV5-1 and TRBJ1-1, with a weak D call TRBD1 (5 bases). Germline assignment: CDR1 SGHRS and CDR2 YFSETQ. The CDR3 covers 13 residues. The ends were cut back, 5 bases at V and 6 bases at J, with 14 bases in the middle.

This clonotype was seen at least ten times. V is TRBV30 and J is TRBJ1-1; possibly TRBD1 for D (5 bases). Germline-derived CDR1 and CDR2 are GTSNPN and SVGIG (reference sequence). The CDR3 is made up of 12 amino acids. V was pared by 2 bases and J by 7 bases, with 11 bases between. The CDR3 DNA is TGTGCCTGGAGTCCCAGGGACGGTGAAGCTTTCTTT. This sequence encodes CAWSPRDGEAFF.

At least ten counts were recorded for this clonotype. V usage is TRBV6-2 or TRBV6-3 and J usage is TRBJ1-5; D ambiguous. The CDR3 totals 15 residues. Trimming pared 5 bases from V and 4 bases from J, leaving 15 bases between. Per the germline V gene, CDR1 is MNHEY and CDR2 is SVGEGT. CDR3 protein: CASSHGSRRNQPQHF. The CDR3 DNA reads TGTGCCAGCAGTCACGGGAGTCGGAGGAATCAGCCCCAGCATTTT.

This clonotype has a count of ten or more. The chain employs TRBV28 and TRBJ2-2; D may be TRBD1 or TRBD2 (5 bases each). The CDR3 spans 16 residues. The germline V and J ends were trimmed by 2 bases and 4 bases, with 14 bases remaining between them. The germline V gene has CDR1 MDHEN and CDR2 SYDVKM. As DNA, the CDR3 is TGTGCCAGCAGTTTAGGGGGAGTAGCCCCCACCGGGGAGCTGTTTTTT. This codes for CASSLGGVAPTGELFF.

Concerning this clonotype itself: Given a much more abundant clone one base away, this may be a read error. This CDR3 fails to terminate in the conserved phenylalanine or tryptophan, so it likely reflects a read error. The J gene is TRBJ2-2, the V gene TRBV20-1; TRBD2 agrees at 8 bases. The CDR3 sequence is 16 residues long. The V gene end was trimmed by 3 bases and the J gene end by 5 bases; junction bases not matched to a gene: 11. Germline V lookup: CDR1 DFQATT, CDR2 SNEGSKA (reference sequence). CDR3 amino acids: CSARNAGTRVTGELFI. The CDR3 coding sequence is TGCAGTGCTAGGAACGCCGGGACTAGGGTAACCGGGGAGCTGTTTATT.

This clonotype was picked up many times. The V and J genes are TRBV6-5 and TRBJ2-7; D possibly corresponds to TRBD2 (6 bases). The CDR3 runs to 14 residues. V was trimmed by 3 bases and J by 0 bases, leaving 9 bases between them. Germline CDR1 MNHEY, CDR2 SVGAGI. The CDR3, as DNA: TGTGCCAGCAGTTATGCCGGGAGCTCCTACGAGCAGTACTTC. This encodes CASSYAGSSYEQYF.

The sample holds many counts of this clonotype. The CDR3, as DNA: TGTGCCAGCAGTCCCGGGGGGCAGGCCAACTATGGCTACACCTTC. Translation: CASSPGGQANYGYTF. This rearrangement joins TRBV28 to TRBJ1-2; TRBD1 is a possible D gene (6 bases). Trimming cost V 5 bases and J 2 bases, with 15 bases left between them. The CDR3 has 15 residues. From germline, CDR1 is MDHEN and CDR2 SYDVKM.

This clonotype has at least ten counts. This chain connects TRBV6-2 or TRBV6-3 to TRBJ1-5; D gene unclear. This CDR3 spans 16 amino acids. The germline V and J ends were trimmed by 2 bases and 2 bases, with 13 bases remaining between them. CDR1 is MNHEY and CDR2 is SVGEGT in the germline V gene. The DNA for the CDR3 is TGTGCCAGCAGTTACCTGGGAATCGGGCGCAATCAGCCCCAGCATTTT. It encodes CASSYLGIGRNQPQHF.

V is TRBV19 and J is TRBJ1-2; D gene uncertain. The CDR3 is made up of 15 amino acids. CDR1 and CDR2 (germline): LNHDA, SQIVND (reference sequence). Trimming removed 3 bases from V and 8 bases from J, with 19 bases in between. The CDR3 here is CASSIVGRGFTGYTF. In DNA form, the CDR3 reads TGTGCCAGTAGTATCGTCGGACGGGGTTTTACGGGCTACACCTTC. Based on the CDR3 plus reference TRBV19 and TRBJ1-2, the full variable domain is DGGITQSPKYLFRKEGQNVTLSCEQNLNHDAMYWYRQDPGQGLRLIYYSQIVNDFQKGDIAEGYSVSREKKESFPLTVTSAQKNPTAFYLCASSIVGRGFTGYTFGSGTRLTVV.

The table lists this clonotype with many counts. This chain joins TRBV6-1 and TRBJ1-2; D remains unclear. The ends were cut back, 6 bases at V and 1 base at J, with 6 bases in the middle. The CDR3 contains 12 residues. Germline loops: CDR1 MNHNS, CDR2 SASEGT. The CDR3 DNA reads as TGTGCCAGCAGAACTCTTAACTATGGCTACACCTTC. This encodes CASRTLNYGYTF.

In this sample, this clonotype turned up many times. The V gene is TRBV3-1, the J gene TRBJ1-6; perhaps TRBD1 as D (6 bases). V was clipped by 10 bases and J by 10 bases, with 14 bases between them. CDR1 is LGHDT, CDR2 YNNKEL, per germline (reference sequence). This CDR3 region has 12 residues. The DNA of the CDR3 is TGTGCCACCGCCACCGGGGGCTCACCCCTCCACTTT. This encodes CATATGGSPLHF.

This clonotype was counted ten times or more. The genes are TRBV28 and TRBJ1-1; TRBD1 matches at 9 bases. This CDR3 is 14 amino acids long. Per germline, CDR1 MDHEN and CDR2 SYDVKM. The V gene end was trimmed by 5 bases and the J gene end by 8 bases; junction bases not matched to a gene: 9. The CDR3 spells CASSGDREWAEAFF. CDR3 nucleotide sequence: TGTGCCAGCAGTGGGGACAGGGAATGGGCCGAAGCTTTCTTT.

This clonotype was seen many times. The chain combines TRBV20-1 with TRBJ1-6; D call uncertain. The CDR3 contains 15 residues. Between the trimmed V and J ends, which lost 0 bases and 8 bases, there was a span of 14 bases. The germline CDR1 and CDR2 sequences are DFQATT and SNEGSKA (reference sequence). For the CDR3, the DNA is TGCAGTGCTAGAGATGGCGGGGTCTCCTATTCACCCCTCCACTTT. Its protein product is CSARDGGVSYSPLHF.

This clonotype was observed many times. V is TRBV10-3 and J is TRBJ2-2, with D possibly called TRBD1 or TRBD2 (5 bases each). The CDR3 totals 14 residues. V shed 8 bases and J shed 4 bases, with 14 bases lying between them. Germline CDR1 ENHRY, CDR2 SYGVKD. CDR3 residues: CAISPGTTTGELFF. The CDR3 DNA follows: TGTGCCATCTCCCCCGGGACCACCACCGGGGAGCTGTTTTTT.

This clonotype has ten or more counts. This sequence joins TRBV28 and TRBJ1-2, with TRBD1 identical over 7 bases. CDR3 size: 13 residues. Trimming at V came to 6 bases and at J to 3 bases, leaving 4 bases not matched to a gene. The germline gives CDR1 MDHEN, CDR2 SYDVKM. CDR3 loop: CASRRDSDYGYTF. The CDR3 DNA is TGTGCCAGCAGAAGGGACAGTGACTATGGCTACACCTTC.

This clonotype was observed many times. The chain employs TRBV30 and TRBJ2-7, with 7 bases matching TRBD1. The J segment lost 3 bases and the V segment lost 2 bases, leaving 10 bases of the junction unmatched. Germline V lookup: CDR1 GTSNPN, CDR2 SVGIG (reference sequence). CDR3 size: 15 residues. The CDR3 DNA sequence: TGTGCCTGGAGTCCAACAAACAGGGGAAGCTACGAGCAGTACTTC. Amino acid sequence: CAWSPTNRGSYEQYF.

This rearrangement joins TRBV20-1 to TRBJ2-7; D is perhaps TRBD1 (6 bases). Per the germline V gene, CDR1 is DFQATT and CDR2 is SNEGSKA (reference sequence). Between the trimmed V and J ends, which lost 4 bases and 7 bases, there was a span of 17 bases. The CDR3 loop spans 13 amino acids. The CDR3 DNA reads TGCAGTGCTATCAGTTTCGGACAGAATGAGCAGTACTTC. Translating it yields CSAISFGQNEQYF.

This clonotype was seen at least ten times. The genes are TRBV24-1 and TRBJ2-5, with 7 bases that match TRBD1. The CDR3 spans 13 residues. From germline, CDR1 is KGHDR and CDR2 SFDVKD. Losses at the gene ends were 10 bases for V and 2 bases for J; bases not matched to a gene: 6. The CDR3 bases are TGTGCCACAGGGGCCAGGGGGCAAGAGACCCAGTACTTC. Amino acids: CATGARGQETQYF.

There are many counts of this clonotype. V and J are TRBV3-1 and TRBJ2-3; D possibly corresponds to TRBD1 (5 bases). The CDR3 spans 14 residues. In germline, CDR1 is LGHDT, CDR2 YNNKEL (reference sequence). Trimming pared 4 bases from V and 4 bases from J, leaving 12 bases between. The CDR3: CASSPRQQSDTQYF. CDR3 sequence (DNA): TGTGCCAGCAGCCCCCGACAGCAGTCAGATACGCAGTATTTT.

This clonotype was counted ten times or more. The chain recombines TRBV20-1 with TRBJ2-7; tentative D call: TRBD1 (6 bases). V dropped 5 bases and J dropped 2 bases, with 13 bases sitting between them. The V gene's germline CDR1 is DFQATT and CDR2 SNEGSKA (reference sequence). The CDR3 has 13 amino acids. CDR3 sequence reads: CSAPNSGAYEQYF. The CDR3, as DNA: TGCAGTGCTCCCAATTCAGGGGCCTACGAGCAGTACTTC.

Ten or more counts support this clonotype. CDR3 residues: CASSKNRDRGRPVYNEQFF. The CDR3 DNA reads TGTGCCAGCAGCAAGAACCGGGACAGGGGACGCCCCGTCTACAATGAGCAGTTCTTC. The chain links TRBV13 to TRBJ2-1, with TRBD1 identical over 10 bases. Germline V CDR1 and CDR2: PRHDT, FYEKMQ (reference sequence). With 5 bases clipped from V and 3 bases from J, the junction kept 16 bases outside the gene matches. This CDR3 is 19 amino acids long.

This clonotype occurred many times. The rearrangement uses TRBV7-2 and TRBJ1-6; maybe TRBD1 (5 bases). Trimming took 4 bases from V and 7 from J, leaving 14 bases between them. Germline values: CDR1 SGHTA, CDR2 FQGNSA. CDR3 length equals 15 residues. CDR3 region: CASSSLGGMNSPLHF. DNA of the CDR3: TGTGCCAGCAGCTCCCTGGGGGGGATGAATTCACCCCTCCACTTT.

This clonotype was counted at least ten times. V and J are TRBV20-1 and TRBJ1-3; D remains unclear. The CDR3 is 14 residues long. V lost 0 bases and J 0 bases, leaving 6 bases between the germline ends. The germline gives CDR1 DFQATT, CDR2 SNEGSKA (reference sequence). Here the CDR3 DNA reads TGCAGTGCTAGAGACCCCAACTCTGGAAACACCATATATTTT. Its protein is CSARDPNSGNTIYF.